The entry below describes one T cell receptor (beta chain). The antigen remains unidentified. Other DNA sequences from this sample encode an identical CDR3 as well. Naivety among CD8 cells was defined by CD45RO negativity and positive CCR7 selection, thereby excluding terminally differentiated effector memory CD45RA+ cells. Some clones are missing from TCRdb's copy, which holds only in-frame ones; the method was immunoSEQ multiplex PCR. The repertoire has around 2,000,000 clones, under 95% of them found once; the top ten carry under 2%. This sample was included in a study of shared clonotypes between healthy human individuals. As for the study in general: The study used three CD4 naive, three CD4 memory, two CD8 naive and one CD8 memory plate per donor. General observations from the study: Memory subsets generally showed lower estimated richness than naive subsets. Sampling included only blood; tissue repertoires likely differ.

The V end was cut by 4 bases, the J end by 3 bases, with 7 bases between. This CDR3 region has 13 residues. The germline V gene has CDR1 MNHEY and CDR2 SMNVEV (reference sequence). The source material was naive CD8+ T cells from PBMCs. The sequence was collected from a man aged 18 to 29 in good health. Some clones in this sample may be carry-over from other donors' samples. The V call is TRBV27, the J call TRBJ2-1; D is ambiguous. This CDR3 reads CASSSTLYNEQFF. CDR3 nucleotide sequence: TGTGCCAGCAGTTCTACGCTCTACAATGAGCAGTTCTTC.